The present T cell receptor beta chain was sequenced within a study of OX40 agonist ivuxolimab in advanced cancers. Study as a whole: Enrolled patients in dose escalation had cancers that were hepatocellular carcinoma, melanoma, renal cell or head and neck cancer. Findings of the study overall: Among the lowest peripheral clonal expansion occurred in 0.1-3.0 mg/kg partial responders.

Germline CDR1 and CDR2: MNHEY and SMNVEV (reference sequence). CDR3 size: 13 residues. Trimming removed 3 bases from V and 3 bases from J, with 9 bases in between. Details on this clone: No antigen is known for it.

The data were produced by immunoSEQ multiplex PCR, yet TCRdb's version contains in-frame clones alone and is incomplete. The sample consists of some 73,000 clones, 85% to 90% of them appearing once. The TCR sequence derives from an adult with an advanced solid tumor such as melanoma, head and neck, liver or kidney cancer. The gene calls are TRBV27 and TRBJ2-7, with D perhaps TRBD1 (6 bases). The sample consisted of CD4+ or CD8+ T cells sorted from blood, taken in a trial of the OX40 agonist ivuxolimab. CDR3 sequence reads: CASSFPDSYEQYF. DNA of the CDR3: TGTGCCAGCAGTTTTCCGGACAGCTACGAGCAGTACTTC.